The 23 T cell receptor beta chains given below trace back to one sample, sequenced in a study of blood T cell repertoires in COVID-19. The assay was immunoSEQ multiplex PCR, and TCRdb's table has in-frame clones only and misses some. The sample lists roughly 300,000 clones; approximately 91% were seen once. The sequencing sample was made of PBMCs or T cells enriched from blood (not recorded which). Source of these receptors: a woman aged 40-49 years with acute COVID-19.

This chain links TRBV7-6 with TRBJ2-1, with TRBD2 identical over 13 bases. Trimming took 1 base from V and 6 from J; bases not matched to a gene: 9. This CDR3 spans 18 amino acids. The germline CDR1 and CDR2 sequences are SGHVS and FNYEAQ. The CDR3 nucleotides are TGTGCCAGCAGCTTAGAGGGACTAGCGGGGCGCGTCGGCAATGAGCAGTTCTTC. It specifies CASSLEGLAGRVGNEQFF. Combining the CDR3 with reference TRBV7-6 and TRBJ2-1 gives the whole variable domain GAGVSQSPRYKVTKRGQDVALRCDPISGHVSLYWYRQALGQGPEFLTYFNYEAQQDKSGLPNDRFSAERPEGSISTLTIQRTEQRDSAMYRCASSLEGLAGRVGNEQFFGPGTRLTVL.

For the CDR3, the DNA is TGTGCCAGTAGTATAGACCCCGGGGGGATTAAGTATTTT. Translating gives CASSIDPGGIKYF. V is TRBV19 and J is TRBJ2-3, with TRBD2 identical over 7 bases. The CDR3 totals 13 residues. Germline V lookup: CDR1 LNHDA, CDR2 SQIVND (reference sequence). Trimming at V came to 0 bases and at J to 13 bases, leaving 7 bases not matched to a gene.

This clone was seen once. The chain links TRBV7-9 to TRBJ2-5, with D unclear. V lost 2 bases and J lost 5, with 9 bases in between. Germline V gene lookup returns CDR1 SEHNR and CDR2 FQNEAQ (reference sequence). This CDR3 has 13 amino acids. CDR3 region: CASSLSGMETQYF. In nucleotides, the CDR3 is TGTGCCAGCAGCTTATCGGGTATGGAGACCCAGTACTTC.

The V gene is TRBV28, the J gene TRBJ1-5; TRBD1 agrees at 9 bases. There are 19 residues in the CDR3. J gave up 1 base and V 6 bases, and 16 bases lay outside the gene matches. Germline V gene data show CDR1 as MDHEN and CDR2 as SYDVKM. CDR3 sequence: CASSPPGQGPGRSNQPQHF. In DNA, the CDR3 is TGTGCCAGCAGCCCCCCGGGACAGGGCCCCGGTAGGAGCAATCAGCCCCAGCATTTT.

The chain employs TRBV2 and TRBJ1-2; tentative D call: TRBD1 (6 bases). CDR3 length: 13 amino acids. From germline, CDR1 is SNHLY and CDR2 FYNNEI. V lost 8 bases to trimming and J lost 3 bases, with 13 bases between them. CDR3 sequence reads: CASWSRGDYGYTF. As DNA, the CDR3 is TGTGCCAGCTGGAGCAGGGGAGACTATGGCTACACCTTC. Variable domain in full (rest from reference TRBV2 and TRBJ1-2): EPEVTQTPSHQVTQMGQEVILRCVPISNHLYFYWYRQILGQKVEFLVSFYNNEISEKSEIFDDQFSVERPDGSNFTLKIRSTKLEDSAMYFCASWSRGDYGYTFGSGTRLTVV.

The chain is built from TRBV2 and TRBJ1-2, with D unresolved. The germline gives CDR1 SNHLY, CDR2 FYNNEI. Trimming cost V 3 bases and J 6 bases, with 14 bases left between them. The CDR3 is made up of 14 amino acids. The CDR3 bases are TGTGCCAGCAGTGAGGAGGGAATTTCAGATGGCTACACCTTC. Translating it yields CASSEEGISDGYTF.

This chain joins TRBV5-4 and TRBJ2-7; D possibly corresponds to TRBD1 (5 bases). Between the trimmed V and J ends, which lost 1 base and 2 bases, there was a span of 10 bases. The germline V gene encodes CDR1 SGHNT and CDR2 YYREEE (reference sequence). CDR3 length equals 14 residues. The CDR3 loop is CASSLKGVAYEQYF. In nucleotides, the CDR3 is TGTGCCAGCAGCTTGAAAGGGGTCGCCTACGAGCAGTACTTC.

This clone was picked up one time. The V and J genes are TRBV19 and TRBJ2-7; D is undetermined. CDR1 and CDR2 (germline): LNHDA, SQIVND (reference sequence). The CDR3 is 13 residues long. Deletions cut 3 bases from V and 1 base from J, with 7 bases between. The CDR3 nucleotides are TGTGCCAGTAGTATTCAGGTATCCTACGAGCAGTACTTC. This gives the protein CASSIQVSYEQYF.

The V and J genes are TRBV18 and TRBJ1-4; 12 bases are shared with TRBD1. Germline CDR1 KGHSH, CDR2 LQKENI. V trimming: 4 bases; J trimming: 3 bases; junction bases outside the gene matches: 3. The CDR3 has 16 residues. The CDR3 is CASSRGQGAPNEKLFF. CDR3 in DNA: TGTGCCAGCTCACGGGGACAGGGGGCTCCTAATGAAAAACTGTTTTTT.

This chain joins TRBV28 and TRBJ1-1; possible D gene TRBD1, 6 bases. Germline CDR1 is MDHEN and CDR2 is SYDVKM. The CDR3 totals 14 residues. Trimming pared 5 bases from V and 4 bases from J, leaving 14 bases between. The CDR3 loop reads CASSLQGGSTEAFF. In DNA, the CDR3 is TGTGCCAGCAGTCTACAGGGTGGGTCCACTGAAGCTTTCTTT.

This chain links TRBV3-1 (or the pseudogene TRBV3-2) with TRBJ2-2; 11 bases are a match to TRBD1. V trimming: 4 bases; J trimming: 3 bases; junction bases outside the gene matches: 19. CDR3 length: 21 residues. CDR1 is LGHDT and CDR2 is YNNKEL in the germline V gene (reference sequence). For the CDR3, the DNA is TGTGCCAGCAGCCGCTCCCATTATGGACAGGGGGCGCTAGGGGACACCGGGGAGCTGTTTTTT. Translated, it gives CASSRSHYGQGALGDTGELFF.

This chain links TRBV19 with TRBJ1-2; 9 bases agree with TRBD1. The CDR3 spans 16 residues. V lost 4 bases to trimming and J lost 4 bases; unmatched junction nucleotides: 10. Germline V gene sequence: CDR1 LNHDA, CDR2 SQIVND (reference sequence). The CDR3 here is CASSTTGGRSSYGYTF. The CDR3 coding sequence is TGTGCCAGTAGTACGACAGGGGGGCGCTCCTCCTATGGCTACACCTTC. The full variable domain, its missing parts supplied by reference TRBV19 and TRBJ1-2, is DGGITQSPKYLFRKEGQNVTLSCEQNLNHDAMYWYRQDPGQGLRLIYYSQIVNDFQKGDIAEGYSVSREKKESFPLTVTSAQKNPTAFYLCASSTTGGRSSYGYTFGSGTRLTVV.

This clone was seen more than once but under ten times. The CDR3 DNA sequence: TGTGCCAGCAGCCGGGACAGGAAAGCAACTAATGAAAAACTGTTTTTT. Translated: CASSRDRKATNEKLFF. The chain combines TRBV2 with TRBJ1-4, with 8 bases that match TRBD1. There are 16 residues in the CDR3. V shed 6 bases, J shed 0 bases, and the junction held 6 bases outside the gene matches. Germline assignment: CDR1 SNHLY and CDR2 FYNNEI.

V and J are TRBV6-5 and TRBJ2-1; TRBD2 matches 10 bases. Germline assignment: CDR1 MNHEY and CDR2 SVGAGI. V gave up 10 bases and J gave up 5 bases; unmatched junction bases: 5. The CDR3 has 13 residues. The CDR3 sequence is CATRTSGNNEQFF. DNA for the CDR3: TGTGCCACCCGGACTAGCGGAAACAATGAGCAGTTCTTC.

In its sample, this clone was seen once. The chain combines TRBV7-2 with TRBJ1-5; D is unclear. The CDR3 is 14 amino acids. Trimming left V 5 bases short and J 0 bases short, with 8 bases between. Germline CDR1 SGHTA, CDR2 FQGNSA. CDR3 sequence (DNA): TGTGCCAGCAGCACCGACACTAGCAATCAGCCCCAGCATTTT. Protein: CASSTDTSNQPQHF.

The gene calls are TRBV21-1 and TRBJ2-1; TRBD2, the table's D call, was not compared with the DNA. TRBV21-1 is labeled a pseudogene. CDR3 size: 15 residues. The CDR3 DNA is TGTGCCAGCAGCAAATGGGGGGGGCCTTACAATGAGCAGTTCTTC. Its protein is CASSKWGGPYNEQFF.

The CDR3 DNA sequence: TGTGCCAGCAGCCATCCGGGGGTCGTCTATGGCTACACCTTC. As protein: CASSHPGVVYGYTF. The chain carries TRBV7-2 and TRBJ1-2, with D perhaps matching TRBD1 (5 bases). Germline CDR1 reads SGHTA; CDR2 reads FQGNSA. The CDR3 extends over 14 amino acids. The V end was cut by 5 bases, the J end by 4 bases, with 14 bases between.

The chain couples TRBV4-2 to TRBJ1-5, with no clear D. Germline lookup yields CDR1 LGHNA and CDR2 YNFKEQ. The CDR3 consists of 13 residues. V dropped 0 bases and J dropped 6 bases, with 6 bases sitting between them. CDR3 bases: TGTGCCAGCAGCCAAGAAAGCGTTCAGCCCCAGCATTTT. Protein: CASSQESVQPQHF.

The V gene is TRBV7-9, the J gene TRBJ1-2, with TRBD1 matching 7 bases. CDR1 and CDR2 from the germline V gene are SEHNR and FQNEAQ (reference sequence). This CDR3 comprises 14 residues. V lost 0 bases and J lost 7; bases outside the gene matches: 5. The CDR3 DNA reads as TGTGCCAGCAGCTTAGCGGACAGGTTTGGTGGCTACACCTTC. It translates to CASSLADRFGGYTF.

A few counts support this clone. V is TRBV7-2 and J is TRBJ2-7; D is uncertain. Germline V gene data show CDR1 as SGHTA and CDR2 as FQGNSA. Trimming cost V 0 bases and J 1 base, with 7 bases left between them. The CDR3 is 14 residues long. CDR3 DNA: TGTGCCAGCAGCTTAGCGAGGAGATCCTACGAGCAGTACTTC. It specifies CASSLARRSYEQYF.

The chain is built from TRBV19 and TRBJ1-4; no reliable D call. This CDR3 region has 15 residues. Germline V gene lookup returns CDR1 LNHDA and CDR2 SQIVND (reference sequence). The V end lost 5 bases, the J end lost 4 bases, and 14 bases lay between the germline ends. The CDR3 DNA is TGTGCCAGTAGTCTATACCAGGAATTTAATGAAAAACTGTTTTTT. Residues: CASSLYQEFNEKLFF.

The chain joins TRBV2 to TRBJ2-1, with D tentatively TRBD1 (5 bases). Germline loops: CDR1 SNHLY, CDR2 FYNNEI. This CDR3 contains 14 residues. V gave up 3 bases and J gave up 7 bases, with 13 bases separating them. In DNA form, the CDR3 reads TGTGCCAGCAGTGACAGGGCCCTCTTAAATGAGCAGTTCTTC. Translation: CASSDRALLNEQFF.

The CDR3 spells CASSRTSGITYEQYF. The CDR3 DNA reads TGTGCCAGCAGCCGGACTAGCGGGATTACCTACGAGCAGTACTTC. This sequence joins TRBV7-2 and TRBJ2-7; 12 bases agree with TRBD2. CDR3 length: 15 amino acids. Germline V gene lookup returns CDR1 SGHTA and CDR2 FQGNSA. V lost 5 bases to trimming and J lost 2 bases; unmatched junction nucleotides: 4. The entire variable domain, with the rest obtained from reference TRBV7-2 and TRBJ2-7, is as follows: GAGVSQSPSNKVTEKGKDVELRCDPISGHTALYWYRQSLGQGLEFLIYFQGNSAPDKSGLPSDRFSAERTGGSVSTLTIQRTQQEDSAVYLCASSRTSGITYEQYFGPGTRLTVT.